This T cell receptor beta chain comes out of a study of T cell repertoires in aging, cancer and after chemotherapy. Multiplex touch-down PCR with TRB-A/B primers amplified rearranged V-D-J TRB sequences. TCRdb called the multiplex PCR reads again in MiXCR, with one record for every CDR3 protein. This table has over a thousand distinct CDR3 sequences, approximately 24% appearing once. Amplification of TCR beta used genomic DNA extracted from peripheral blood. CDR3 length equals 15 residues. Germline CDR1 reads KGHSH; CDR2 reads LQKENI. The V gene lost 0 bases and the J gene lost 1 base, with 8 bases spanning the gap.

This receptor was obtained from a human donor with a solid tumor. V usage is TRBV18 and J usage is TRBJ2-3; no firm D call. Source material: blood. The CDR3 loop reads CASSPPLKGTDTQYF. CDR3 DNA sequence: TGTGCCAGCTCACCACCTCTCAAAGGCACAGATACGCAGTATTTT. Looking up the rest from reference TRBV18 and TRBJ2-3 gives the full variable domain: NAGVMQNPRHLVRRRGQEARLRCSPMKGHSHVYWYRQLPEEGLKFMVYLQKENIIDESGMPKERFSAEFPKEGPSILRIQQVVRGDSAAYFCASSPPLKGTDTQYFGPGTRLTVL.